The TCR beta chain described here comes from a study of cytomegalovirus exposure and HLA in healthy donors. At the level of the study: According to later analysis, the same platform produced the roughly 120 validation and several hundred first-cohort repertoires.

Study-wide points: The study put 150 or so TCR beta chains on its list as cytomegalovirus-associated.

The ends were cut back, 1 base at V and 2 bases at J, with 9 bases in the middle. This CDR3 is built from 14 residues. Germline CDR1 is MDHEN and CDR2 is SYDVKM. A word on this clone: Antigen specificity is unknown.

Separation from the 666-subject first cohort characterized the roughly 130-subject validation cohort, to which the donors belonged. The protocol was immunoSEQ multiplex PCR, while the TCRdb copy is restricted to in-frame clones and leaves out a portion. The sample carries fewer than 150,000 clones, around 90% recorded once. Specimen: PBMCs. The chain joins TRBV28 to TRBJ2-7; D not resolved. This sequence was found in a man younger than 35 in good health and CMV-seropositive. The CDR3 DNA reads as TGTGCCAGCAGTTTATTGGGCTCCACCTACGAGCAGTACTTC. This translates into CASSLLGSTYEQYF.